This T cell receptor (beta chain) was identified during a study of blood T cell repertoires in COVID-19. In the authors' methods: Scientists estimated how many nucleated cells there were by amplifying reference gene primers. TCRdb keeps only in-frame clones here, not all; method: immunoSEQ multiplex PCR. D and trimming were read from the DNA, whereas the V and J calls and clone size are those reported in that table. The table shows 300,000 or so clones, with 89% occurring only once. Deletions cut 5 bases from V and 4 bases from J, with 17 bases between. Germline V gene sequence: CDR1 SGHVS, CDR2 FQNEAQ. The CDR3 extends over 15 amino acids.

V usage is TRBV7-8 and J usage is TRBJ1-1; D remains unclear. The receptor was isolated from a man aged 18 to 29 who had recovered from COVID-19. The sample comprised peripheral blood. CDR3 bases: TGTGCCAGCAGCCCTGGGCTAAGCTCGGTCACTGAAGCTTTCTTT. Translated: CASSPGLSSVTEAFF.